This T cell receptor (beta chain) is from a study of early T cells in non-severe SARS-CoV-2 infection. Study in general: Sequencing was performed on bulk RNA from unsorted whole blood, leaving chains unpaired.

Unique molecular identifiers were attached to individual cDNA molecules. TCRdb reanalysed the 5' RACE reads using MiXCR and keeps one entry per CDR3 protein. The sample has 29,000 or so distinct CDR3 sequences; roughly 4.7% are singletons. Study-wide findings and caveats: Sequences matched to VDJdb favored anti-spike CD8 responses, while private and CD4 specificities were missed.

Trimming took 3 bases from V and 2 from J, leaving 11 bases between them. Per the germline V gene, CDR1 is LGHNA and CDR2 is YSLEER. The CDR3 totals 14 residues. On this clonotype itself: Its specificity is not known.

V gene TRBV4-3 combines with J gene TRBJ2-7; weak D call: TRBD1 (6 bases). The material sequenced was whole blood. The clonotype originates from an adult who was a healthcare worker with PCR-confirmed SARS-CoV-2 infection or an uninfected control (not recorded which). CDR3 loop: CASSHLQGPYEQYF. CDR3 sequence (DNA): TGCGCCAGCAGCCACTTACAGGGACCCTACGAGCAGTACTTC.